The 8 T cell receptor beta chains presented below share a single source sample, sequenced in a study of neurological immune-mediated disorders. TCRdb called the 5' RACE reads again in MiXCR, with one record for every CDR3 protein. The sample has 55,000 to 85,000 distinct CDR3 sequences, 2.5% to 4% seen once. Sequencing was done on a sample of PBMCs. The receptors come from a woman aged 50 to 60 with multiple sclerosis.

There are many counts of this clonotype. This sequence joins TRBV4-3 and TRBJ2-1; tentatively, D is TRBD1 or TRBD2 (5 bases each). CDR1 is LGHNA and CDR2 is YSLEER in the germline V gene. The CDR3 sequence is 14 residues long. The ends were cut back, 4 bases at V and 6 bases at J, with 13 bases in the middle. Written as DNA, the CDR3 is TGCGCCAGCAGCCGCCGACTAAGGGGCAATGAGCAGTTCTTC. It yields the protein CASSRRLRGNEQFF.

This clonotype was seen ten or more times. At one of its ends the junction is not consistent with the germline gene, which may arise from a read error. The chain couples TRBV7-9 to TRBJ2-1; 12 nucleotides match TRBD2. The CDR3 covers 15 residues. CDR1 is SEHNR, CDR2 FQNEAQ, per germline (reference sequence). The DNA for the CDR3 is TGTGCCAGCAGCCTAGCGGGGGGGATCTACAATGAGCAGTTCTTC. It yields the protein CASSLAGGIYNEQFF.

In this sample, this clonotype turned up many times. The rearrangement uses TRBV5-1 and TRBJ1-1; 9 nucleotides agree with TRBD1. This CDR3 is built from 14 residues. From germline, CDR1 is SGHRS and CDR2 YFSETQ. V lost 2 bases and J lost 5; bases outside the gene matches: 4. DNA of the CDR3: TGCGCCAGCAGCTTTTCGACAGGGGGTACTGAAGCTTTCTTT. Translated, it gives CASSFSTGGTEAFF.

There are many counts of this clonotype. The gene calls are TRBV7-2 and TRBJ1-1; tentative D call: TRBD1 (6 bases). V was trimmed by 6 bases and J by 0 bases, leaving 17 bases between them. CDR1 is SGHTA and CDR2 is FQGNSA in the germline V gene. This CDR3 spans 16 amino acids. Here the CDR3 reads CASSLYQQGMNTEAFF. The DNA of the CDR3 is TGTGCCAGCAGTTTATATCAACAGGGAATGAACACTGAAGCTTTCTTT.

This clonotype was seen ten or more times. This sequence joins TRBV20-1 and TRBJ2-5; unclear D gene. The V gene lost 0 bases and the J gene lost 9 bases, with 8 bases spanning the gap. The CDR3 consists of 11 residues. Germline V gene data show CDR1 as DFQATT and CDR2 as SNEGSKA (reference sequence). This CDR3 is CSARDKFPQYF. CDR3 DNA: TGCAGTGCTAGAGATAAGTTTCCCCAGTACTTC.

This clonotype was detected ten times or more. The V gene is TRBV6-2 or TRBV6-3, the J gene TRBJ2-2; possible D gene TRBD1, 6 bases. This CDR3 has 13 residues. The V end was cut by 8 bases, the J end by 1 base, with 8 bases between. Germline CDR1 is MNHEY and CDR2 is SVGEGT. The CDR3 DNA reads as TGTGCCAGCTCGGACAGGAACACCGGGGAGCTGTTTTTT. It specifies CASSDRNTGELFF.

This clonotype was found many times. The rearrangement links TRBV11-2 to TRBJ2-3; TRBD2 matches 7 bases. With V trimmed by 6 bases and J by 0 bases, 12 bases remained unmatched. The CDR3 consists of 17 residues. Germline V gene lookup returns CDR1 SGHAT and CDR2 FQNNGV. CDR3 in DNA: TGTGCCAGCAGGCTGCGGGGGTCTACTTTTAGCACAGATACGCAGTATTTT. It codes for CASRLRGSTFSTDTQYF.

A few counts support this clonotype. The gene calls are TRBV10-1 and TRBJ2-5; 9 nucleotides agree with TRBD2. Per the germline V gene, CDR1 is WNHNN and CDR2 is SYGVQD (reference sequence). Germline trimming cut 6 bases from V and 5 bases from J; bases unmatched to any gene: 10. The CDR3 is 15 residues long. The CDR3 DNA sequence: TGCGCCAGCAGGTTACGGACTAGCGTGACGGAGACCCAGTACTTC. Translated: CASRLRTSVTETQYF.